One and the same sample provided the 11 T cell receptor beta chains below, sequenced in a study of tissue T cells after allogeneic stem cell transplantation. Sequenced by immunoSEQ multiplex PCR; TCRdb stores in-frame clones only, minus some. The sample holds roughly 50,000 clones, around 72% seen once. Sequences were obtained from sorted cells pooled from one or two spleens. These receptors were taken from a pool of C57BL/6 mice in good health.

Worth noting for this clone: Mouse gene names apply. With the read ending 1 residue before the CDR3 end, the germline J gene is used to fill in that end. This sequence joins TRBV13-3 and TRBJ2-1; no definite D call. V lost 0 bases and J lost 3, with 13 bases in between. Germline-derived CDR1 and CDR2 are NNHDY and SYVADS. The CDR3 is made up of 16 amino acids. The part of the CDR3 DNA that was read is TGTGCCAGCAGTGATGCACTCGGGGTCGCCTATGCTGAGCAGTTC. It specifies CASSDALGVAYAEQF. The whole CDR3 protein is CASSDALGVAYAEQFF.

Remarks on this clone: Gene labels here are mouse ones. The CDR3 end falls 1 residue outside the read, so it is completed with the germline J gene. The chain joins TRBV19 to TRBJ2-7; 7 nucleotides line up with TRBD1. The V gene end was trimmed by 0 bases and the J gene end by 6 bases; junction bases not matched to a gene: 0. The CDR3 spans 12 residues. Germline V CDR1 and CDR2: FNHDT, SITEND (reference sequence). The CDR3 protein is CASSIDRGEQYF. The CDR3 DNA, read in part, is TGTGCCAGCAGTATAGACAGGGGTGAACAGTAC.

Points on this clone: Gene labels here are mouse ones. The read terminates 1 residue ahead of where the CDR3 ends, so the germline J gene completes it. This chain links TRBV16 with TRBJ1-6; D gene ambiguous. TRBJ1-6 is an ORF, and what it does is uncertain. Trimming removed 1 base from V and 8 bases from J, with 6 bases in between. The CDR3 sequence is 13 residues long. Germline CDR1 SGHSA, CDR2 FRNQAP. The CDR3 DNA, read in part, is TGTGCAAGCAGCTTAGGAGAGTATTCGCCCCTCTAC. This codes for CASSLGEYSPLY. The CDR3 in its entirety is CASSLGEYSPLYF.

In regard to this clone: Mouse gene names apply. Read coverage stops 1 residue before the CDR3 terminus; the germline J gene supplies the remainder. The chain links TRBV4 to TRBJ1-4; D unclear. The germline gives CDR1 LGHDT, CDR2 YNNKQL (reference sequence). CDR3 length: 12 amino acids. Between the trimmed V and J ends, which lost 4 bases and 5 bases, there was a span of 5 bases. This CDR3 is CASSFLNERLFF. CDR3 bases read: TGTGCCAGCAGCTTTTTAAACGAAAGATTATTT.

This clone was observed once. Any gene name here is a mouse gene name. The read ends 1 residue shy of where the CDR3 ends; the end is completed using the germline J gene. The rearrangement links TRBV5 to TRBJ1-1, with 8 bases identical to TRBD1. The CDR3 sequence is 14 residues long. The ends lost 4 bases at V and 1 base at J; junction bases unmatched: 2. Germline V gives CDR1 LGHNA, CDR2 YNLKQL (reference sequence). The sequenced CDR3 bases are TGTGCCAGCAGCCCCACAGGGGGGAACACAGAAGTCTTC. The encoded protein is CASSPTGGNTEVF. The entire CDR3 reads CASSPTGGNTEVFF.

Turning to this clone: Mouse gene names and germline throughout. The CDR3 end lies 1 residue beyond the end of the read and is filled in from the germline J gene. The chain is built from TRBV3 and TRBJ2-3; 11 bases fit TRBD2. From germline, CDR1 is SNHLY and CDR2 FYNGKV (reference sequence). The CDR3 totals 15 residues. The V segment lost 5 bases and the J segment 0 bases; nucleotides outside the gene matches: 1. Partial CDR3 DNA: TGTGCCAGCAGCCGGGACTGGGGGAGTGCAGAAACGCTGTAT. Its translation: CASSRDWGSAETLY. The CDR3 in its entirety is CASSRDWGSAETLYF.

Concerning this clone: All gene names here are mouse names. The read finishes 1 residue shy of the CDR3 end, and the germline J gene is used to complete it. The rearrangement joins TRBV13-2 to TRBJ1-1; D remains ambiguous. From germline, CDR1 is NNHNN and CDR2 SYGAGS (reference sequence). There are 14 residues in the CDR3. Trimming took off 0 bases at V and 0 bases at J, with 6 bases between the two ends. The CDR3: CASGDAGSNTEVFF. The DNA read from the CDR3 is TGTGCCAGCGGTGATGCCGGGTCAAACACAGAAGTCTTC.

A note on this clone: These gene names are mouse names. From the germline J gene comes the end of the CDR3, since the read stops 1 residue before it. The chain combines TRBV1 with TRBJ1-1; 8 bases are a match to TRBD1. The trim removed 1 base at V and 1 base at J, leaving 5 bases unmatched. This CDR3 is built from 16 residues. The germline CDR1 and CDR2 sequences are NSQYPW and LRSPGD (reference sequence). The sequenced CDR3 bases are TGCACCTGCAGTGCAGGGACAGGGAGGAGAAACACAGAAGTCTTC. Amino acids: CTCSAGTGRRNTEVF. The whole CDR3 sequence reads CTCSAGTGRRNTEVFF. The full variable domain, with the rest looked up from reference TRBV1 and TRBJ1-1, is VTLLEQNPRWRLVPRGQAVNLRCILKNSQYPWMSWYQQDLQKQLQWLFTLRSPGDKEVKSLPGADYLATRVTDTELRLQVANMSQGRTLYCTCSAGTGRRNTEVFFGKGTRLTVV.

Points on this clone: Genes and germline are mouse. The read comes to an end 1 residue before the CDR3 does, leaving the germline J gene to fill in the end. The chain carries TRBV19 and TRBJ1-3, with no clear D. This CDR3 spans 14 amino acids. The V gene lost 4 bases and the J gene lost 0 bases, with 8 bases spanning the gap. Germline CDR1 and CDR2: FNHDT and SITEND (reference sequence). The part of the CDR3 DNA that was read is TGTGCCAGCAGTCAGACAAATTCTGGAAATACGCTCTAT. It yields the protein CASSQTNSGNTLY. The full-length CDR3 reads as CASSQTNSGNTLYF.

This clone came up a few times. Gene names and germline refer to mouse. Read coverage stops 1 residue before the CDR3 terminus; the germline J gene supplies the remainder. J is TRBJ2-2 and V is TRBV2, with D possibly being TRBD1 or TRBD2 (5 bases each). In germline, CDR1 is LGHNA, CDR2 YSYQKL. This CDR3 region has 15 residues. With 3 bases removed from V and 0 bases from J, the gap between germline ends came to 8 bases. This chain's CDR3 is CASSHGGANTGQLYF. CDR3 DNA (partial): TGTGCCAGCAGCCACGGGGGAGCAAACACCGGGCAGCTCTAC.

A remark on this clone: Gene names are mouse gene names. The sequenced fragment ends 1 residue before the CDR3 boundary, so the rest is inferred from the germline J gene. This chain connects TRBV13-2 to TRBJ1-1, with a weak D call TRBD1 (6 bases). The V end lost 0 bases, the J end lost 4 bases, and 10 bases lay between the germline ends. There are 14 residues in the CDR3. Germline V gives CDR1 NNHNN, CDR2 SYGAGS (reference sequence). The CDR3 bases that were read are TGTGCCAGCGGTGATGTGGGGGGCGGCACAGAAGTCTTC. Translation: CASGDVGGGTEVF. The whole CDR3 sequence reads CASGDVGGGTEVFF.